This entry is about one TCR beta chain. Its antigen is unknown. There are no base qualities to consult, and no much larger clone falls within one base. Libraries were built with multiplex PCR. Sequencing used an Illumina HiSeq 4000. TCR beta libraries were built with iRepertoire HTBI primers and Arm-PCR amplification of CDR3 regions. Before sequencing, the PCR products underwent gel purification. Per the source publication's procedure: Gene usage analysis of CDR3 amino acid clonotypes used the roughly 60 TRBV and fewer than 15 TRBJ segments found across samples. COPE and FqMerger were used to merge the filtered high-quality paired reads into contigs. BLAST was used to align contigs to IMGT TRBV, TRBD and TRBJ reference genes, with CDR3 defined following IMGT. Clonotypes above 0.1% frequency were classified as highly expanded clones. Repertoire diversity was measured by Shannon entropy, and V-J evenness by the Gini coefficient. Clonotypes shared by more than one individual were considered public. The public reads were reprocessed in TCRdb via fastp at Q25 and MiXCR, keeping in-frame beta chains. One record per CDR3 amino acid sequence lists the most common genes and DNA. These V and J calls derive from TCRdb rather than the authors' analysis. The sample table contains roughly 400,000 distinct CDR3 sequences; only one count was recorded for around a fifth of them. The ten most abundant clones make up about 13% of the sample.

In the germline V gene, CDR1 corresponds to SGDLS and CDR2 to YYNGEE. Counted from cysteine to phenylalanine, this CDR3 has 15 amino acids. The DNA shown is the 45-base CDR3, in frame from base 1. V loses 0 bases, J loses 2 bases, and the germline ends lie 12 bases apart. This sample is part of a study of regulatory T cells in long-lasting Graves disease (dated by TCRdb to about 2021). About the full investigation: Persistent Graves' disease was defined as antithyroid drug treatment for over 5 years with persistently positive TSH receptor autoantibodies. Persistent Graves' disease patients were compared with newly diagnosed Graves' disease patients by peripheral blood TCR sequencing and RNA sequencing. The study was registered as a clinical trial and conducted in China. On average, persistent Graves' disease patients in the clinical cohort had been on antithyroid drugs for approximately 10 years. A total of 33 samples underwent TCR sequencing, from about 13 patients with persistent Graves' disease and 20 or so patients with newly diagnosed Graves' disease. Results and caveats for the whole study, not just this receptor: Because the primary lesion, thyroid tissue, could not be accessed, the study looked at peripheral blood alone. More public clonotypes were shared among persistent patients (roughly 2,700) than among newly diagnosed patients (966). Sequencing and analysis were limited to the TCR beta chain. Persistent Graves' disease patients showed lower TCR Shannon entropy and fewer highly expanded clones than newly diagnosed patients, suggesting clonal expansion. Preferential use of TRBV28, TRBJ1-2 and TRBJ2-5 was observed in persistent disease, whereas TRBV20-1 and TRBJ2-1 were favored in newly diagnosed disease. The small sample size was acknowledged by the authors as a limitation that may reduce accuracy.

Interpreted using the paper, the time point label stands for: persistent/refractory GD, antithyroid drugs over 5 years with positive TRAb. For both TCR sequencing and RNA sequencing, RNA was extracted from PBMCs using TRIzol. The diagnosis of Graves' disease followed American Thyroid Association guidelines. Patients were recruited from an endocrinology department in Xi'an, China. From each patient, around 9 milliliters of peripheral blood was collected into an EDTA anticoagulant tube. Ficoll Paque Plus density gradient separation was used to isolate PBMCs, and no further T cell sorting was done. An Agilent 2100 Bioanalyzer and agarose gel were used to assess RNA quality, and a NanoDrop 2000 was used to measure RNA concentration.

The TCR originated in a female donor with Graves disease. Recombination connected TRBV9 to TRBJ2-7; the best D guess is TRBD2, with 6 bases matching. The sequences come from peripheral blood mononuclear cells (PBMCs), collected when the disease was refractory, from a patient treated with antithyroid drugs. In nucleotide form, the sequence is TGTGCCAGCAGCGTAGAAGCTAGCGCAACCTACGAGCAGTACTTC. This gives the protein CASSVEASATYEQYF.